This T cell receptor beta chain was profiled in a study of blood T cell repertoires in COVID-19. On the study more broadly: T cells, B-cell-depleted T cells, or PBMCs supplied cDNA or gDNA.

Trimming shortened V by 5 bases and J by 2 bases, and 13 bases separated the two germline ends. CDR1 and CDR2 (germline): SNHLY, FYNNEI. This CDR3 has 15 residues. Authors' methods: Estimated nucleated cell counts came from reference gene primer amplification. Generated by immunoSEQ multiplex PCR, the TCRdb table keeps only in-frame clones and is missing some. For V, J and clone size, that table is used; D and trimming come from the DNA. The repertoire holds some 88,000 clones, roughly 90% seen once, with less than 9% in the top ten. Sequenced material: peripheral blood. The chain carries TRBV2 and TRBJ2-1, with D maybe TRBD2 (5 bases). The receptor was derived from a man aged 60 to 69 with acute or convalescent COVID-19. Here the CDR3 reads CASSPAGRTYNEQFF. The CDR3 coding sequence is TGTGCCAGCAGTCCGGCGGGCCGGACCTACAATGAGCAGTTCTTC.